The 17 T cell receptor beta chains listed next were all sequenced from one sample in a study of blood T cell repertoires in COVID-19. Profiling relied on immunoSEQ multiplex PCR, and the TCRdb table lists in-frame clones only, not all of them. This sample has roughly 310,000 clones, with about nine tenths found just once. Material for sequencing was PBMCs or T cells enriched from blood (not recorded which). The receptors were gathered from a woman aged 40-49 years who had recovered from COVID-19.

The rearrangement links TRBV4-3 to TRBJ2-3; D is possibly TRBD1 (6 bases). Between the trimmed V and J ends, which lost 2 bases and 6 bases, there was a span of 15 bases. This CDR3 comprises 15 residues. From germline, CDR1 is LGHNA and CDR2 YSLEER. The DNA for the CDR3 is TGCGCCAGCAGCCAAACGGGACAAAGTTTTGATACGCAGTATTTT. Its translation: CASSQTGQSFDTQYF.

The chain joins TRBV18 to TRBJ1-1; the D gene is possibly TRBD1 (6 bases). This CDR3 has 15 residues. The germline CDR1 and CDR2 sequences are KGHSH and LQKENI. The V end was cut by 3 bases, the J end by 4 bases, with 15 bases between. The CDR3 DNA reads TGTGCCAGCTCACCGTCTGGGGGCGCGAGCACTGAAGCTTTCTTT. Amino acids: CASSPSGGASTEAFF.

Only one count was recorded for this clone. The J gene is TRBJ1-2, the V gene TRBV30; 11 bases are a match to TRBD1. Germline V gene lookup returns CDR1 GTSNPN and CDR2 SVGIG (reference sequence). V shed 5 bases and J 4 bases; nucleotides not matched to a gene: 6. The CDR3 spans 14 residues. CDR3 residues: CAWGGTGGPYGYTF. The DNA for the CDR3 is TGTGCCTGGGGGGGGACAGGGGGACCCTATGGCTACACCTTC. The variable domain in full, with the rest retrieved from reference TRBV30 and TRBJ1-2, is SQTIHQWPATLVQPVGSPLSLECTVEGTSNPNLYWYRQAAGRGLQLLFYSVGIGQISSEVPQNLSASRPQDRQFILSSKKLLLSDSGFYLCAWGGTGGPYGYTFGSGTRLTVV.

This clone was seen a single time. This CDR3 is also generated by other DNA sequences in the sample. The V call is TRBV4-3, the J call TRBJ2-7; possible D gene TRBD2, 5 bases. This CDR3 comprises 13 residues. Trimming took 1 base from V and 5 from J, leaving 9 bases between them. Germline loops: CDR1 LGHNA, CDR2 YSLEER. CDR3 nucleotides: TGCGCCAGCAGCCAAGGGCTCGGGGACGAGCAGTACTTC. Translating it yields CASSQGLGDEQYF.

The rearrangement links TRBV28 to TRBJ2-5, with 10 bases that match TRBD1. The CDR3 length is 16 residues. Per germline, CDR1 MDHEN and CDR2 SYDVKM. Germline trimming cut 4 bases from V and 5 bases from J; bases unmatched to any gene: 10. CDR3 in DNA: TGTGCCAGCAGTTCCAGACAGGGGGCGAGTACGGAGACCCAGTACTTC. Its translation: CASSSRQGASTETQYF.

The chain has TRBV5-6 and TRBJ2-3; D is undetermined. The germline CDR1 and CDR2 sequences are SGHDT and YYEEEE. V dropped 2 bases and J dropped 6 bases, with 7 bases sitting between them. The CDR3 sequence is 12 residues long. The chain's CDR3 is CASSLTADTQYF. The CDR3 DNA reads TGTGCCAGCAGCTTAACTGCTGATACGCAGTATTTT. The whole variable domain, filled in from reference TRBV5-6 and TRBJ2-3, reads DAGVTQSPTHLIKTRGQQVTLRCSPKSGHDTVSWYQQALGQGPQFIFQYYEEEERQRGNFPDRFSGHQFPNYSSELNVNALLLGDSALYLCASSLTADTQYFGPGTRLTVL.

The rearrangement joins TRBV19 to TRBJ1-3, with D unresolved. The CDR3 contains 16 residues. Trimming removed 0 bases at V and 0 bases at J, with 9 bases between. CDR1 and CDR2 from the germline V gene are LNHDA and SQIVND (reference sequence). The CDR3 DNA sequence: TGTGCCAGTAGTATAGACAGACAAATCTCTGGAAACACCATATATTTT. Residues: CASSIDRQISGNTIYF. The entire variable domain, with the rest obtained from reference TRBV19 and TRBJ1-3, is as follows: DGGITQSPKYLFRKEGQNVTLSCEQNLNHDAMYWYRQDPGQGLRLIYYSQIVNDFQKGDIAEGYSVSREKKESFPLTVTSAQKNPTAFYLCASSIDRQISGNTIYFGEGSWLTVV.

In DNA form, the CDR3 reads TGTGCCAGCAGGGACGAACAGGGGGCGGTTAATGAAAAACTGTTTTTT. This encodes CASRDEQGAVNEKLFF. This chain links TRBV2 with TRBJ1-4, with 9 bases identical to TRBD1. The trim removed 6 bases at V and 4 bases at J, leaving 9 bases unmatched. The CDR3 has 16 residues. From germline, CDR1 is SNHLY and CDR2 FYNNEI.

CDR3 in amino acids: CASTVAGGRPRFQQYF. CDR3 DNA: TGTGCCAGTACGGTAGCGGGGGGGCGCCCTAGGTTCCAGCAGTACTTC. The genes are TRBV7-2 and TRBJ2-7; 11 bases are a match to TRBD2. The CDR3 is made up of 16 amino acids. In germline, CDR1 is SGHTA, CDR2 FQGNSA. J gave up 8 bases and V 9 bases, and 18 bases lay outside the gene matches.

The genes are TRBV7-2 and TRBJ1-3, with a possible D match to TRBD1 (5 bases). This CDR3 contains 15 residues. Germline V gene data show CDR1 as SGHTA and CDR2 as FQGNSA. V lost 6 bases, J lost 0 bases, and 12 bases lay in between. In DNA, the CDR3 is TGTGCCAGCAGTAACGACAGTTCCTCTGGAAACACCATATATTTT. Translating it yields CASSNDSSSGNTIYF.

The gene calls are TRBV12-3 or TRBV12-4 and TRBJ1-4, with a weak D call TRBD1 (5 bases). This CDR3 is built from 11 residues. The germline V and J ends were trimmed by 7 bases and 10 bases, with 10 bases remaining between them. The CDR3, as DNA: TGTGCCAGCACTCGGGGGGGAAAACTGTTTTTT. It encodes CASTRGGKLFF.

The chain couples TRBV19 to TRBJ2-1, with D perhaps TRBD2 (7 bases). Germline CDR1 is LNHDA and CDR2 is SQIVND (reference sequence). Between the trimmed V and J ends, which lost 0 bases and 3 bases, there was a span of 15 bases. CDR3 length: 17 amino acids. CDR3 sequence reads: CASSIEPGGAYYNEQFF. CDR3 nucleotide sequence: TGTGCCAGTAGTATAGAGCCGGGGGGCGCTTACTACAATGAGCAGTTCTTC.

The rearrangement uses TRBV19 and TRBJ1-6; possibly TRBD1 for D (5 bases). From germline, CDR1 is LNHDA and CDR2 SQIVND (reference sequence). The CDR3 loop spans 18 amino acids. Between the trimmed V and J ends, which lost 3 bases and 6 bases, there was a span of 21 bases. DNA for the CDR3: TGTGCCAGTAGTATTTTGATGGGCCGGACACCGCTTAATTCACCCCTCCACTTT. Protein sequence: CASSILMGRTPLNSPLHF.

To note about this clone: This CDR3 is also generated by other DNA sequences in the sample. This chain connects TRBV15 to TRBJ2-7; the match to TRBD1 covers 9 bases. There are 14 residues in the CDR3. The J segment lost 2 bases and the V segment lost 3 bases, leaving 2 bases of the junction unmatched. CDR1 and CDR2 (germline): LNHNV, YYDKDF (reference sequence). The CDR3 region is CATSRDRGTYEQYF. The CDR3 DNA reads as TGTGCCACCAGCAGGGACAGGGGAACCTACGAGCAGTACTTC.

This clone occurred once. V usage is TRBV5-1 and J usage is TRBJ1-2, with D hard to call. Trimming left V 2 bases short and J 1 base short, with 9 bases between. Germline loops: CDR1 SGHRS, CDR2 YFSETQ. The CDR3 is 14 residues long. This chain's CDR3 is CASSLGDLNYGYTF. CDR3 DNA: TGCGCCAGCAGCTTAGGAGACCTTAACTATGGCTACACCTTC.

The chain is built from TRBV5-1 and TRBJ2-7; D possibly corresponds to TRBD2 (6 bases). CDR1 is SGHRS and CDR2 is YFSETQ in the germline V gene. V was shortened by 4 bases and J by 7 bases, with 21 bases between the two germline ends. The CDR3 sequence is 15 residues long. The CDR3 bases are TGCGCCAGCAGCCAAGGGATGACTGGGACTGGGGAGCAGTACTTC. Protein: CASSQGMTGTGEQYF.

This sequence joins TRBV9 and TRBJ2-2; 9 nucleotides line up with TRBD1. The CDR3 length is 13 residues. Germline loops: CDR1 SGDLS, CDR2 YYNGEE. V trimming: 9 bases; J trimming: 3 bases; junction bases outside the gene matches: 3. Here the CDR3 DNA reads TGTGCCACCCGGACAGGGGACACCGGGGAGCTGTTTTTT. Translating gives CATRTGDTGELFF.